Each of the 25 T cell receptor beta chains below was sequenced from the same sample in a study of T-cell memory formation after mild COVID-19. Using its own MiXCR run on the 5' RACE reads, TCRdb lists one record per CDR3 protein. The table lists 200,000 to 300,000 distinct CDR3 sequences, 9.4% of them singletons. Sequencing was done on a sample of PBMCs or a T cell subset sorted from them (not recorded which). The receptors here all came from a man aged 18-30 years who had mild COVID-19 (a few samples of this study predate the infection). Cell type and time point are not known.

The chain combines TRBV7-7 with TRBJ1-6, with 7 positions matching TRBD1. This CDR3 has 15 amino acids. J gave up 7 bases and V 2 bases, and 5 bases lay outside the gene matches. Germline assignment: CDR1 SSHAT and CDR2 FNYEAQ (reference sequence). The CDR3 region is CASSLRDRRNSPLHF. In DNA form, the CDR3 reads TGTGCCAGCAGCTTAAGGGACAGAAGAAATTCACCCCTCCACTTT.

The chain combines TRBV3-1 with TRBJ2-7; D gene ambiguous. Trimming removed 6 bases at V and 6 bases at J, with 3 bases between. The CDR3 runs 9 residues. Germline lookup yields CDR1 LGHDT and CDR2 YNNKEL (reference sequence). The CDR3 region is CASRIEQYF. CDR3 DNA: TGTGCCAGCAGAATCGAGCAGTACTTC.

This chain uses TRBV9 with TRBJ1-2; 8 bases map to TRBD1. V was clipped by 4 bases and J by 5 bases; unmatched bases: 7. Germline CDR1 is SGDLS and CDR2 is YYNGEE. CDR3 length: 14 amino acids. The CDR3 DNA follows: TGTGCCAGCAGCTCGAGGACAGGGACTTATGGCTACACCTTC. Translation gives CASSSRTGTYGYTF.

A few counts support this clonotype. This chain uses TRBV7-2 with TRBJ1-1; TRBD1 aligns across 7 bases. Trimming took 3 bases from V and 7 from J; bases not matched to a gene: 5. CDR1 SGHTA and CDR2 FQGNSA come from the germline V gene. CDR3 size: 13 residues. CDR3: CASSFRQGGEAFF. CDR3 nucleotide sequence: TGTGCCAGCAGCTTTCGACAGGGCGGTGAAGCTTTCTTT.

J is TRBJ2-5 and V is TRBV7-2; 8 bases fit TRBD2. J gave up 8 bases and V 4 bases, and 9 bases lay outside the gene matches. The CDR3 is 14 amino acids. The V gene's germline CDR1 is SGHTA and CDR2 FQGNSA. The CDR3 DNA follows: TGTGCCAGCAGCTCGACCCACGGGGGGGGAACCCAGTACTTC. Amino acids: CASSSTHGGGTQYF.

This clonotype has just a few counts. The CDR3 loop is CASSSAGQAVEKLFF. The CDR3 nucleotides read TGTGCCAGCTCGAGCGCGGGACAGGCGGTTGAAAAACTGTTTTTT. The rearrangement links TRBV18 to TRBJ1-4; TRBD1 agrees at 8 bases. Germline trimming cut 6 bases from V and 7 bases from J; bases unmatched to any gene: 10. The CDR3 sequence is 15 residues long. CDR1 and CDR2 from the germline V gene are KGHSH and LQKENI.

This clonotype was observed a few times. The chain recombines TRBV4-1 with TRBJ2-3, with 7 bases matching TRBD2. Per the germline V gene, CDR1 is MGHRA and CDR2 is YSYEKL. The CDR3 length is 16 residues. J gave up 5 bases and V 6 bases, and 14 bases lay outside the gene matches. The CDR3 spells CASRPLGGGEEDTQYF. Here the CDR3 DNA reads TGCGCCAGCAGACCCCTTGGGGGGGGGGAAGAAGATACGCAGTATTTT.

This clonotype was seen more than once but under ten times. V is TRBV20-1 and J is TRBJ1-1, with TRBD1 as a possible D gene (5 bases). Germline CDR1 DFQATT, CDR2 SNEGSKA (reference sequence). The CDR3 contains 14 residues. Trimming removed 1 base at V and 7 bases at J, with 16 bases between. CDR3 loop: CSARGTGTKYEAFF. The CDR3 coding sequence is TGCAGTGCTAGAGGTACCGGGACGAAGTATGAAGCTTTCTTT.

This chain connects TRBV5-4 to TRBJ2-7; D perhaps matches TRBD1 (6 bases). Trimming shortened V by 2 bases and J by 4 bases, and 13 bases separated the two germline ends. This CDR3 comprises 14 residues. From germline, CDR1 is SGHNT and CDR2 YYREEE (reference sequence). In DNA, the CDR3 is TGTGCCAGCAGCTTCGTCGGGACACCATACGAGCAGTACTTC. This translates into CASSFVGTPYEQYF.

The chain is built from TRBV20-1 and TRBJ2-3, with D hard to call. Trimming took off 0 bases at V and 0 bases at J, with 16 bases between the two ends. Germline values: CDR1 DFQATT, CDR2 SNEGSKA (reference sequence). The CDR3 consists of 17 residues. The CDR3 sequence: CSARDARLTPSTDTQYF. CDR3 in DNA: TGCAGTGCTAGAGATGCCAGGCTGACACCCAGCACAGATACGCAGTATTTT.

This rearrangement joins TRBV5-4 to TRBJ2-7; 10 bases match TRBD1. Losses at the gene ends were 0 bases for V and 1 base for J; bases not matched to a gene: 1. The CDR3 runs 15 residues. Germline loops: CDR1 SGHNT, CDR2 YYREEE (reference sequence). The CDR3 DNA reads TGTGCCAGCAGCTTGGTGGGACAGGGGTCCTACGAGCAGTACTTC. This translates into CASSLVGQGSYEQYF.

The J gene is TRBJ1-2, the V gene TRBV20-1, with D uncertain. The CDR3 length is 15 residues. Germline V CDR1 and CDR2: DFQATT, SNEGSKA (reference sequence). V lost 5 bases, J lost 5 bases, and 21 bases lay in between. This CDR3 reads CSARPSSRAEYGYTF. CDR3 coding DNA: TGCAGTGCTCGCCCCTCCAGTCGGGCTGAGTATGGCTACACCTTC.

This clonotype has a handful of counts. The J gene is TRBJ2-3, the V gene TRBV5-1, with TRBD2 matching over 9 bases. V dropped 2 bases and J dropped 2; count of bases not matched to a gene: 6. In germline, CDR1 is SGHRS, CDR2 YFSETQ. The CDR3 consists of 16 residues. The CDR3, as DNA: TGCGCCAGCAGCTTTGTATCTAGCGGGGACACAGATACGCAGTATTTT. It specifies CASSFVSSGDTDTQYF.

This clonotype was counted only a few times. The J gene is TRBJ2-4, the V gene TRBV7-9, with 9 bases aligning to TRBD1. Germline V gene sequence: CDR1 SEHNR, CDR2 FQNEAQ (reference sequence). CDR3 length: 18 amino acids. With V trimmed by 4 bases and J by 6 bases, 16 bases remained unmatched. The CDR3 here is CASSYNRPTGTGRNIQYF. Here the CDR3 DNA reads TGTGCCAGCAGCTACAATCGTCCGACCGGGACAGGGAGAAACATTCAGTACTTC.

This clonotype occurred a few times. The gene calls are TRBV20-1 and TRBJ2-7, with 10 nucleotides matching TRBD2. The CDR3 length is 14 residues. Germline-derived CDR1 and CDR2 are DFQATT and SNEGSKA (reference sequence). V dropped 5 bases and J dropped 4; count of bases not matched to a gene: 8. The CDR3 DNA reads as TGCAGTGCTTCTCCCACTAGCGGGGTTTACGAGCAGTACTTC. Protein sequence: CSASPTSGVYEQYF.

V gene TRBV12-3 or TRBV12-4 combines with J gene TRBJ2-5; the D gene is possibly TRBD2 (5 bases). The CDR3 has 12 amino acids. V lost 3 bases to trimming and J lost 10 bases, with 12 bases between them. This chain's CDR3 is CASSLSRGFQYF. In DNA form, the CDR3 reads TGTGCCAGCAGTTTGTCCCGGGGATTCCAGTACTTC.

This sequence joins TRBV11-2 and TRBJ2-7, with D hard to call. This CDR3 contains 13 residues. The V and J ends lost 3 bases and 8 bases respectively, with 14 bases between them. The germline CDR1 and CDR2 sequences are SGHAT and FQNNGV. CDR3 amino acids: CASSFSSGYQQYV. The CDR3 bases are TGTGCCAGCAGCTTCTCCTCCGGGTACCAGCAGTACGTC.

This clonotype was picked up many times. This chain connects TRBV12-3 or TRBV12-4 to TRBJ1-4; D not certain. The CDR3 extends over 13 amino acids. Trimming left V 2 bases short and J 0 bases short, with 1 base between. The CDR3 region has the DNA TGTGCCAGCAGTTTATCAACTAATGAAAAACTGTTTTTT. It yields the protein CASSLSTNEKLFF.

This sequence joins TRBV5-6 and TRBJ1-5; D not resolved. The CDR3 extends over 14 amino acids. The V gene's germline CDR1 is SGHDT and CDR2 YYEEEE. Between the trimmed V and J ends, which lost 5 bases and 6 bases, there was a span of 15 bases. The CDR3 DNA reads TGTGCCAGCAGTTACGAGGGTGGTGGTCAGCCCCAGCATTTT. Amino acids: CASSYEGGGQPQHF.

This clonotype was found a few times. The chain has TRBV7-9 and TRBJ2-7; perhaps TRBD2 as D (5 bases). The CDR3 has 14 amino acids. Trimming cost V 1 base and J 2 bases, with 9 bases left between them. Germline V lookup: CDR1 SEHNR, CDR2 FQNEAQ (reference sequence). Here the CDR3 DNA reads TGTGCCAGCAGCTTAGGGGGAGTAGCCTACGAGCAGTACTTC. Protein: CASSLGGVAYEQYF.

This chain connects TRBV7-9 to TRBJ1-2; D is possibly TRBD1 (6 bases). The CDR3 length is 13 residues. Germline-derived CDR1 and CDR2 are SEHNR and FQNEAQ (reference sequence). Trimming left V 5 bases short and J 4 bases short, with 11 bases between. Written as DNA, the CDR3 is TGTGCCAGCAGCCCCGAGGACAGCTATGGCTACACCTTC. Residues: CASSPEDSYGYTF.

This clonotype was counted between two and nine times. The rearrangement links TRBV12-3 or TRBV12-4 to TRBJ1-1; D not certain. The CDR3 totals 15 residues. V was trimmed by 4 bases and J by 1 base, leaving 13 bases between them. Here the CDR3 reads CASSSRWGGNTEAFF. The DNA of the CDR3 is TGTGCCAGCAGTTCGAGGTGGGGTGGGAACACTGAAGCTTTCTTT.

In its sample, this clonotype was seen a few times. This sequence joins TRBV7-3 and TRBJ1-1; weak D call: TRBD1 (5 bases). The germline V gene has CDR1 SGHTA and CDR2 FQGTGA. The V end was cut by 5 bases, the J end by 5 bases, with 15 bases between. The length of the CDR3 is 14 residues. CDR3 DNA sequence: TGTGCCAGCAGCCCTTGGGGATCAGGGACTGAAGCTTTCTTT. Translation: CASSPWGSGTEAFF.

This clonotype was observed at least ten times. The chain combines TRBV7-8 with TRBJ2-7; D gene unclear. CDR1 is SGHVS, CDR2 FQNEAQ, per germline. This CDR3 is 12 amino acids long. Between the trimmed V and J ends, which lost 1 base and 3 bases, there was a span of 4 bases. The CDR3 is CASSLGYYEQYV. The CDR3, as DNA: TGTGCCAGCAGCTTAGGGTACTACGAGCAGTACGTC.

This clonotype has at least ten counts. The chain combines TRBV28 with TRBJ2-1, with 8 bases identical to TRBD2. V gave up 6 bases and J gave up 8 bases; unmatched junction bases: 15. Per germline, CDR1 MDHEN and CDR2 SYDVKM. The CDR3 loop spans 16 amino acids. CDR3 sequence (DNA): TGTGCCAGCAGACGACCGGGGGGGTTTTTGGTCGATGAGCAGTTCTTC. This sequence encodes CASRRPGGFLVDEQFF. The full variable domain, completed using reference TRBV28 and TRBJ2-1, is DVKVTQSSRYLVKRTGEKVFLECVQDMDHENMFWYRQDPGLGLRLIYFSYDVKMKEKGDIPEGYSVSREKKERFSLILESASTNQTSMYLCASRRPGGFLVDEQFFGPGTRLTVL.